Listed here are 9 T cell receptor beta chains from one sample, sequenced in a study of blood T cell repertoires in COVID-19. The method was immunoSEQ multiplex PCR; TCRdb's version includes in-frame clones alone and lacks a portion of them. This sample has 80,000 or so clones, with 90% to 95% found just once. Input material: peripheral blood. The source of these receptors is a woman aged 45-60 years in a cohort sampled during active COVID-19.

The chain's CDR3 is CASSLATSGIQETQYF. The DNA for the CDR3 is TGTGCCAGCAGCCTAGCGACTAGCGGGATCCAAGAGACCCAGTACTTC. The rearrangement links TRBV4-2 to TRBJ2-5; 11 nucleotides match TRBD2. The CDR3 consists of 16 residues. Germline loops: CDR1 LGHNA, CDR2 YNFKEQ. Trimming took 4 bases from V and 1 from J; bases not matched to a gene: 5.

The J gene is TRBJ2-5, the V gene TRBV4-2, with D perhaps TRBD2 (6 bases). This CDR3 region has 15 residues. Trimming took 4 bases from V and 5 from J, leaving 17 bases between them. Looked up from germline, CDR1 is LGHNA and CDR2 is YNFKEQ. CDR3 coding DNA: TGTGCCAGCAGCCTCATCGCGGGTCGGGGGGAGACCCAGTACTTC. Its translation is CASSLIAGRGETQYF.

The J gene is TRBJ1-6, the V gene TRBV5-5, with D uncertain. In germline, CDR1 is SGHKS, CDR2 YYEKEE (reference sequence). Trimming took off 4 bases at V and 0 bases at J, with 11 bases between the two ends. The CDR3 sequence is 16 residues long. Written as DNA, the CDR3 is TGTGCCAGCAGCCCGAGGGTGAACTCCTATAATTCACCCCTCCACTTT. It specifies CASSPRVNSYNSPLHF.

V and J are TRBV30 and TRBJ2-7, with 7 bases fitting TRBD1. CDR1 and CDR2 (germline): GTSNPN, SVGIG (reference sequence). Trimming cost V 5 bases and J 4 bases; bases outside gene matches: 5. This CDR3 has 12 amino acids. The CDR3 DNA reads as TGTGCCTGGGGGGCAGGGGGTTACGAGCAGTACTTC. It codes for CAWGAGGYEQYF.

The V call is TRBV7-6, the J call TRBJ1-4; 7 positions agree with TRBD1. CDR1 and CDR2 from the germline V gene are SGHVS and FNYEAQ. V was clipped by 1 base and J by 7 bases; unmatched bases: 6. The CDR3 has 15 residues. The CDR3 protein is CASSLGTGDSEKLFF. CDR3 nucleotide sequence: TGTGCCAGCAGCTTAGGAACAGGGGACAGTGAAAAACTGTTTTTT. Looking up the rest from reference TRBV7-6 and TRBJ1-4 gives the full variable domain: GAGVSQSPRYKVTKRGQDVALRCDPISGHVSLYWYRQALGQGPEFLTYFNYEAQQDKSGLPNDRFSAERPEGSISTLTIQRTEQRDSAMYRCASSLGTGDSEKLFFGSGTQLSVL.

This chain joins TRBV7-9 and TRBJ2-7; TRBD2 matches at 11 bases. Germline trimming cut 5 bases from V and 4 bases from J; bases unmatched to any gene: 4. The germline V gene encodes CDR1 SEHNR and CDR2 FQNEAQ (reference sequence). This CDR3 is built from 14 residues. CDR3 nucleotide sequence: TGTGCCAGCAGCCCGACTAGCGGGAAATACGAGCAGTACTTC. This sequence encodes CASSPTSGKYEQYF.

The genes are TRBV9 and TRBJ1-2, with a possible D match to TRBD1 (6 bases). The germline V gene encodes CDR1 SGDLS and CDR2 YYNGEE. The CDR3 is 14 amino acids. V dropped 3 bases and J dropped 3 bases, with 12 bases sitting between them. CDR3 sequence reads: CASSESGVYYGYTF. The CDR3 nucleotides are TGTGCCAGCAGCGAATCAGGGGTTTACTATGGCTACACCTTC.

The genes are TRBV9 and TRBJ2-3, with 8 bases fitting TRBD2. From germline, CDR1 is SGDLS and CDR2 YYNGEE. V shed 4 bases, J shed 2 bases, and the junction held 3 bases outside the gene matches. The CDR3 has 14 residues. The CDR3 protein is CASSTSGTTDTQYF. CDR3 in DNA: TGTGCCAGCAGCACTAGCGGAACCACAGATACGCAGTATTTT.

The rearrangement joins TRBV5-6 to TRBJ2-7; perhaps TRBD1 as D (5 bases). This CDR3 is built from 16 residues. V lost 1 base, J lost 3 bases, and 17 bases lay in between. Germline CDR1 and CDR2: SGHDT and YYEEEE. In DNA, the CDR3 is TGTGCCAGCAGCTTGTCGGGCTGGGGTCAGGGCTACGAGCAGTACTTC. Its protein is CASSLSGWGQGYEQYF.